A selection of T cell receptor beta chains follows, all from one sample in a study of blood T cell repertoires in COVID-19. Profiled with immunoSEQ multiplex PCR; TCRdb holds only in-frame clones, not every one. The sample lists 150,000 to 200,000 clones, approximately 86% occurring once. Input material: PBMCs or T cells enriched from blood (not recorded which). These TCRs come from a woman aged 55-69 years with acute COVID-19. Both conserved end residues are part of each CDR3. Each record gives: J gene, D gene, clone size, V gene, CDR3 protein, CDR3 DNA. A D gene is named only where the DNA matches it firmly. Some rows have no size entry. The others give once, few or many, or a class for an expanded clone.

j_call: TRBJ1-2
d_call: TRBD1
clone_size: NA
v_call: TRBV7-8
cdr3_aa: CASSLAQGGYGYTF
cdr3_nt: TGTGCCAGCAGCTTAGCGCAGGGGGGCTATGGCTACACCTTC

j_call: TRBJ2-7
d_call: TRBD2
clone_size: NA
v_call: TRBV7-9
cdr3_aa: CASSPGREGPGEQYF
cdr3_nt: TGTGCCAGCAGCCCCGGCCGGGAGGGCCCAGGGGAGCAGTACTTC

j_call: TRBJ1-4
d_call: NA
clone_size: NA
v_call: TRBV4-1
cdr3_aa: CASSQEGPPSGEKLFF
cdr3_nt: TGCGCCAGCAGCCAAGAAGGCCCCCCGTCAGGCGAAAAACTGTTTTTT

j_call: TRBJ1-3
d_call: NA
clone_size: NA
v_call: TRBV6-6
cdr3_aa: CASSYIGRENTIYF
cdr3_nt: TGTGCCAGCAGTTACATCGGACGGGAAAACACCATATATTTT

j_call: TRBJ2-7
d_call: TRBD1
clone_size: NA
v_call: TRBV30
cdr3_aa: CAWGGQGYEQYF
cdr3_nt: TGTGCCTGGGGCGGACAGGGATACGAGCAGTACTTC

j_call: TRBJ2-1
d_call: TRBD2
clone_size: NA
v_call: TRBV24-1
cdr3_aa: CATSGGGAYNEQFF
cdr3_nt: TGTGCCACCAGCGGCGGGGGGGCATACAATGAGCAGTTCTTC

j_call: TRBJ1-2
d_call: NA
clone_size: NA
v_call: TRBV20-1
cdr3_aa: CSASPGVYGYTF
cdr3_nt: TGCAGTGCTAGTCCGGGAGTTTATGGCTACACCTTC

j_call: TRBJ1-1
d_call: TRBD1
clone_size: NA
v_call: TRBV27
cdr3_aa: CASSSDRGQEAFF
cdr3_nt: TGTGCCAGCAGCTCAGACAGGGGACAGGAAGCTTTCTTT

j_call: TRBJ2-7
d_call: TRBD2
clone_size: few
v_call: TRBV5-4
cdr3_aa: CATREGLAEYEQYF
cdr3_nt: TGTGCCACCCGGGAGGGGCTAGCGGAATACGAGCAGTACTTC

j_call: TRBJ1-2
d_call: TRBD1
clone_size: NA
v_call: TRBV4-3
cdr3_aa: CASSLTTGLGYTF
cdr3_nt: TGCGCCAGCAGTCTGACGACAGGGCTTGGCTACACCTTC

j_call: TRBJ1-1
d_call: NA
clone_size: NA
v_call: TRBV15
cdr3_aa: CATSRDGNREMGTEAFF
cdr3_nt: TGTGCCACCAGCAGAGATGGGAACAGGGAGATGGGCACTGAAGCTTTCTTT

j_call: TRBJ2-7
d_call: NA
clone_size: NA
v_call: TRBV7-9
cdr3_aa: CASSLVATLKQYF
cdr3_nt: TGTGCCTCGTCCCTGGTTGCCACATTAAAGCAGTACTTC

j_call: TRBJ1-1
d_call: TRBD1
clone_size: few
v_call: TRBV5-5
cdr3_aa: CASSPATDRGAEAFF
cdr3_nt: TGTGCCAGCAGCCCAGCAACGGACAGGGGTGCTGAAGCTTTCTTT

j_call: TRBJ1-3
d_call: NA
clone_size: many
v_call: TRBV6-6
cdr3_aa: CATGSHGGISGNTIYF
cdr3_nt: TGTGCCACGGGGTCCCACGGCGGGATCTCTGGAAACACCATATATTTT

j_call: TRBJ2-3
d_call: TRBD2
clone_size: NA
v_call: TRBV10-3
cdr3_aa: CAISDYTSGRGDTQYF
cdr3_nt: TGTGCCATCAGTGATTATACTAGCGGGAGGGGCGATACGCAGTATTTT

j_call: TRBJ1-3
d_call: TRBD1
clone_size: NA
v_call: TRBV7-2
cdr3_aa: CASSYGDRVRSGNTIYF
cdr3_nt: TGTGCCAGCAGCTACGGGGACAGGGTGAGATCTGGAAACACCATATATTTT

j_call: TRBJ1-4
d_call: TRBD1
clone_size: few
v_call: TRBV5-1
cdr3_aa: CASSPDPTGTVEKLFF
cdr3_nt: TGCGCCAGCAGCCCCGATCCGACAGGGACGGTTGAAAAACTGTTTTTT

j_call: TRBJ2-2
d_call: NA
clone_size: NA
v_call: TRBV14
cdr3_aa: CASSQPGTLTGELFF
cdr3_nt: TGTGCCAGCAGCCAACCCGGTACCCTCACCGGGGAGCTGTTTTTT

j_call: TRBJ2-2
d_call: TRBD1
clone_size: NA
v_call: TRBV6-5
cdr3_aa: CASSQDRVAGELFF
cdr3_nt: TGTGCCAGCAGTCAGGACAGGGTGGCCGGGGAGCTGTTTTTT

j_call: TRBJ2-1
d_call: TRBD2
clone_size: NA
v_call: TRBV11-3
cdr3_aa: CASSLTRLSGGAYNEQFF
cdr3_nt: TGTGCCAGCAGCTTGACCCGCCTTAGCGGGGGGGCCTACAATGAGCAGTTCTTC

j_call: TRBJ1-4
d_call: NA
clone_size: few
v_call: TRBV6-6
cdr3_aa: CASSLRRPISVRTNEKLFF
cdr3_nt: TGTGCCAGCAGTCTCCGCCGTCCAATAAGTGTTAGAACTAATGAAAAACTGTTTTTT

j_call: TRBJ1-2
d_call: NA
clone_size: once
v_call: TRBV19
cdr3_aa: CASIPQASSQYGYTF
cdr3_nt: TGTGCCAGTATCCCTCAGGCTTCCTCACAGTATGGCTACACCTTC

j_call: TRBJ1-1
d_call: TRBD1
clone_size: NA
v_call: TRBV10-3
cdr3_aa: CAISVAGGLGTEAFF
cdr3_nt: TGTGCCATCAGTGTTGCAGGGGGCTTGGGCACTGAAGCTTTCTTT

j_call: TRBJ1-1
d_call: NA
clone_size: NA
v_call: TRBV29-1
cdr3_aa: CSVRTTRQLVTEAFF
cdr3_nt: TGCAGCGTCCGAACGACAAGACAGCTAGTCACTGAAGCTTTCTTT

j_call: TRBJ2-1
d_call: TRBD2
clone_size: NA
v_call: TRBV4-3
cdr3_aa: CASSFSGGAYGEQFF
cdr3_nt: TGCGCCAGCAGCTTTAGCGGGGGGGCGTATGGTGAGCAGTTCTTC

j_call: TRBJ1-5
d_call: NA
clone_size: few
v_call: TRBV28
cdr3_aa: CASSFPRKPNQPQHF
cdr3_nt: TGTGCCAGCAGTTTTCCGCGAAAGCCCAATCAGCCCCAGCATTTT

j_call: TRBJ1-2
d_call: NA
clone_size: NA
v_call: TRBV7-2
cdr3_aa: CASSPNRGYTF
cdr3_nt: TGTGCCAGCAGCCCTAATCGGGGATACACCTTC

j_call: TRBJ2-3
d_call: NA
clone_size: NA
v_call: TRBV18
cdr3_aa: CASSPNPSENAQYF
cdr3_nt: TGTGCCAGCTCACCCAACCCCAGTGAAAATGCGCAGTATTTT

j_call: TRBJ2-4
d_call: NA
clone_size: NA
v_call: TRBV5-4
cdr3_aa: CASSLGGLLAKNIQYF
cdr3_nt: TGTGCCAGCAGCTTGGGGGGGCTACTAGCCAAAAACATTCAGTACTTC

j_call: TRBJ2-5
d_call: NA
clone_size: NA
v_call: TRBV6-1
cdr3_aa: CASSEQETQYF
cdr3_nt: TGTGCCAGCAGTGAACAGGAGACCCAGTACTTC

j_call: TRBJ1-5
d_call: NA
clone_size: NA
v_call: TRBV5-6
cdr3_aa: CASSFGRNQPQHF
cdr3_nt: TGTGCCAGCAGCTTCGGGAGAAATCAGCCCCAGCATTTT

j_call: TRBJ1-5
d_call: NA
clone_size: NA
v_call: TRBV18
cdr3_aa: CASSPQGNQPQHF
cdr3_nt: TGTGCCAGCTCACCGCAGGGTAATCAGCCCCAGCATTTT